The clone carrying this T cell receptor (beta chain) was seen a single time. The V end lost 1 base, the J end lost 3 bases, and 16 bases lay between the germline ends. The CDR3 length is 16 residues. CDR1 is MDHEN and CDR2 is SYDVKM in the germline V gene. The data were taken from a study of low-dose radiotherapy and immunotherapy resistance in tumors. With TRAV- and TRBV-specific primers, first-strand cDNA was made, covering the alpha and beta chains. A constant-region primer paired with the V-primer adapter amplified TCRs over roughly 18 PCR cycles. TCRdb recomputed calls from the reads with MiXCR, one row per CDR3 protein. Of just over 90,000 distinct CDR3 sequences in the sample, 20% to 25% were seen once. Sample time point: after trial treatment. Indicated treatment: LDRT plus nivolumab, ipilimumab, low-dose cyclophosphamide and aspirin (RACIN trial). Nivolumab, ipilimumab, aspirin, low-dose cyclophosphamide and low-dose radiotherapy were all administered to the donors.

The V and J genes are TRBV28 and TRBJ2-7; no reliable D call. The source of this sequence is a female donor with ovarian cancer. This specimen consisted of PBMCs, obtained after low-dose radiotherapy plus immunotherapy. CDR3 sequence (DNA): TGTGCCAGCAGTTTATCGTCCCCGGTCCCAGACTACGAGCAGTACTTC. Its translation is CASSLSSPVPDYEQYF.